A selection of T cell receptor beta chains follows, all from one sample in a study of blood T cell repertoires in COVID-19. Measured with immunoSEQ multiplex PCR; TCRdb has only the in-frame clones, and not every one. The sample yields roughly 87,000 clones, more than 70% seen once. Sequencing was done on a sample of peripheral blood. All receptors derive from a man aged 50 to 60 with active COVID-19. CDR3s include the opening cysteine and the closing phenylalanine or tryptophan. A D gene is named only where the DNA matches it firmly. Clone size is given for some rows only: seen once, a few or many times, or a class if the clone is expanded.

cdr3_aa | cdr3_nt | j_call | cdr3_length | clone_size | v_call | d_call
CASNDRGSNTEAFF | TGTGCCAGCAATGACAGGGGGTCCAACACTGAAGCTTTCTTT | TRBJ1-1 | 14 | . | TRBV27 | TRBD1
CASSHLEGALSGNTIYF | TGTGCCAGCTCACACCTTGAGGGGGCCCTTTCTGGAAACACCATATATTTT | TRBJ1-3 | 17 | few | TRBV18 | TRBD1
CAILRDTGELFF | TGTGCCATCCTCCGGGACACCGGGGAGCTGTTTTTT | TRBJ2-2 | 12 | . | TRBV28 | .
CASSRKLAGQETQYF | TGTGCCAGCAGCCGGAAGCTAGCGGGTCAAGAGACCCAGTACTTC | TRBJ2-5 | 15 | few | TRBV5-5 | TRBD2
CSALTGSGSSYEQYF | TGCAGCGCTCTGACGGGCTCAGGGTCCTCCTACGAGCAGTACTTC | TRBJ2-7 | 15 | few | TRBV29-1 | .
CASSYYRGETQYF | TGTGCCAGCAGTTATTACAGGGGGGAGACCCAGTACTTC | TRBJ2-5 | 13 | . | TRBV6-6 | TRBD1
CASSGTSGADTQYF | TGTGCCAGCAGTGGGACTAGCGGGGCAGATACGCAGTATTTT | TRBJ2-3 | 14 | . | TRBV6-4 | TRBD2
CASSLAENYGYTF | TGTGCCAGCAGTTTGGCAGAAAACTATGGCTACACCTTC | TRBJ1-2 | 13 | . | TRBV28 | .
CASTPTWGQGLGKAFF | TGTGCCAGTACTCCCACTTGGGGCCAAGGTCTCGGTAAAGCTTTCTTT | TRBJ1-1 | 16 | . | TRBV19 | .
CASSPETGVELYGYTF | TGTGCCAGCAGTCCCGAGACAGGGGTAGAGTTGTATGGCTACACCTTC | TRBJ1-2 | 16 | . | TRBV28 | TRBD1